Each of the 18 T cell receptor beta chains below was sequenced from the same sample in a study of shared clonotypes between healthy human individuals (dated by TCRdb to 2019 to 2021). Library preparation employed the immunoSEQ multiplex PCR assay. TCRdb stores this immuneACCESS table with in-frame sequences only. Part of the clones is absent; in the studies checked, under half of the shortfall reflects unresolved V genes, and no reason is known for the rest. Counted in this sample were approximately 470,000 clones; approximately 78% of them appeared once. Jointly, the top ten make up 12% of the sample. The sample comprised PBMCs. These receptor sequences come from a woman aged 35 to 49 in good health. Some clones in this sample may be carry-over from other donors' samples.

This clone came up once. CDR3 coding DNA: TGCGCCAGCAGCCCAGCCGGGGGACAGGGATCCTACGAGCAGTACTTC. Translated: CASSPAGGQGSYEQYF. V usage is TRBV5-1 and J usage is TRBJ2-7; TRBD1 aligns across 9 bases. Germline CDR1 and CDR2: SGHRS and YFSETQ. CDR3 size: 16 residues. V dropped 4 bases and J dropped 1; count of bases not matched to a gene: 9.

This chain uses TRBV5-6 with TRBJ2-1; 7 nucleotides line up with TRBD1. Germline V gives CDR1 SGHDT, CDR2 YYEEEE. The V gene end was trimmed by 4 bases and the J gene end by 5 bases; junction bases not matched to a gene: 9. The CDR3 length is 15 residues. This CDR3 is CASSALAGGNNEQFF. The CDR3 coding sequence is TGTGCCAGCAGCGCACTGGCAGGGGGTAACAATGAGCAGTTCTTC.

The chain joins TRBV19 to TRBJ2-3; maybe TRBD2 (6 bases). The CDR3 loop spans 17 amino acids. V lost 3 bases to trimming and J lost 0 bases, with 16 bases between them. From germline, CDR1 is LNHDA and CDR2 SQIVND (reference sequence). The CDR3 DNA follows: TGTGCCAGTAGTATCACCGGGACTCGACCTAGCACAGATACGCAGTATTTT. Translating it yields CASSITGTRPSTDTQYF.

The CDR3 DNA sequence: TGTGCCAGCAGTCCATCGGGACTCGATACGCAGTATTTT. Translating gives CASSPSGLDTQYF. This chain joins TRBV27 and TRBJ2-3; D is perhaps TRBD2 (6 bases). In germline, CDR1 is MNHEY, CDR2 SMNVEV (reference sequence). Trimming shortened V by 5 bases and J by 6 bases, and 12 bases separated the two germline ends. The CDR3 runs 13 residues.

This chain links TRBV9 with TRBJ2-3; D ambiguous. This CDR3 is 11 amino acids long. V was shortened by 4 bases and J by 6 bases, with 6 bases between the two germline ends. Germline CDR1 reads SGDLS; CDR2 reads YYNGEE. Here the CDR3 DNA reads TGTGCCAGCAGCATGACCGATACGCAGTATTTT. This sequence encodes CASSMTDTQYF.

The chain is built from TRBV7-6 and TRBJ2-7; no definite D call. The CDR3 is 14 amino acids. The ends were cut back, 5 bases at V and 5 bases at J, with 16 bases in the middle. CDR1 and CDR2 (germline): SGHVS, FNYEAQ. The CDR3 nucleotides are TGTGCCAGCAGCCCCCAGGTAGCTACCGACGAGCAGTACTTC. It encodes CASSPQVATDEQYF.

This clone was observed a few times. A much larger clone lies one base from this, so it may be a read error. The rearrangement joins TRBV11-2 to TRBJ1-1; no reliable D call. CDR3 size: 16 residues. Germline loops: CDR1 SGHAT, CDR2 FQNNGV. The CDR3 DNA sequence: TGTGCCGGCAGCTTAGAATTCAAGGTGGCGCGCACTGAAGCTTTCTTT. Translated, it gives CAGSLEFKVARTEAFF.

The chain is built from TRBV2 and TRBJ2-5, with unresolved D. Trimming removed 0 bases from V and 5 bases from J, with 4 bases in between. The CDR3 loop spans 12 amino acids. The germline V gene has CDR1 SNHLY and CDR2 FYNNEI. In DNA form, the CDR3 reads TGTGCCAGCAGTGAAGCGCATGAGACCCAGTACTTC. Its translation is CASSEAHETQYF. The full variable domain, completed using reference TRBV2 and TRBJ2-5, is EPEVTQTPSHQVTQMGQEVILRCVPISNHLYFYWYRQILGQKVEFLVSFYNNEISEKSEIFDDQFSVERPDGSNFTLKIRSTKLEDSAMYFCASSEAHETQYFGPGTRLLVL.

This chain links TRBV7-2 with TRBJ2-7; possibly TRBD1 for D (6 bases). Germline V CDR1 and CDR2: SGHTA, FQGNSA. The CDR3 extends over 14 amino acids. Trimming shortened V by 3 bases and J by 2 bases, and 11 bases separated the two germline ends. CDR3 DNA sequence: TGTGCCAGCAGCTTCACTACAGGGACCTACGAGCAGTACTTC. Protein: CASSFTTGTYEQYF.

This clone appeared a single time. V is TRBV28 and J is TRBJ2-3; 8 positions match TRBD2. Per the germline V gene, CDR1 is MDHEN and CDR2 is SYDVKM. The CDR3 is 13 amino acids. V lost 7 bases to trimming and J lost 6 bases; unmatched junction nucleotides: 6. In DNA, the CDR3 is TGTGCCAGCAAATTTAGCGGGGAGGATACGCAGTATTTT. Its translation is CASKFSGEDTQYF.

This chain joins TRBV2 and TRBJ2-7; the D gene could be TRBD1 or TRBD2 (5 bases each). This CDR3 has 13 residues. Germline assignment: CDR1 SNHLY and CDR2 FYNNEI. Trimming removed 11 bases from V and 3 bases from J, with 17 bases in between. CDR3 bases: TGTGCCGACGTGGGGCCAGGAGGCTACGAGCAGTACTTC. This encodes CADVGPGGYEQYF.

The chain employs TRBV7-8 and TRBJ2-2; possibly TRBD2 for D (5 bases). Per the germline V gene, CDR1 is SGHVS and CDR2 is FQNEAQ. This CDR3 spans 15 amino acids. V was pared by 6 bases and J by 1 base, with 12 bases between. CDR3 DNA: TGTGCCAGCAGGCCAACTAGGAGGAACACCGGGGAGCTGTTTTTT. The encoded protein is CASRPTRRNTGELFF.

The chain employs TRBV4-3 and TRBJ2-6, with D possibly called TRBD1 or TRBD2 (5 bases each). Germline V gene sequence: CDR1 LGHNA, CDR2 YSLEER. Trimming removed 4 bases at V and 1 base at J, with 26 bases between. The CDR3 length is 21 residues. The CDR3 protein is CASSRDGRSSAPRSGANVLTF. The CDR3 bases are TGCGCCAGCAGCCGGGACGGGCGTTCCTCCGCGCCGCGTTCTGGGGCCAACGTCCTGACTTTC.

This rearrangement joins TRBV5-1 to TRBJ2-1, with unresolved D. V lost 0 bases and J lost 2, with 9 bases in between. Germline assignment: CDR1 SGHRS and CDR2 YFSETQ. CDR3 length: 15 amino acids. The chain's CDR3 is CASSLASVTYNEQFF. CDR3 nucleotide sequence: TGCGCCAGCAGCTTGGCCAGCGTAACCTACAATGAGCAGTTCTTC.

This clone was observed a single time. The rearrangement joins TRBV9 to TRBJ2-6; D uncertain. Germline V lookup: CDR1 SGDLS, CDR2 YYNGEE. The V end lost 0 bases, the J end lost 0 bases, and 4 bases lay between the germline ends. The CDR3 is 15 amino acids. CDR3 nucleotide sequence: TGTGCCAGCAGCGTAGGGATCTCTGGGGCCAACGTCCTGACTTTC. Protein: CASSVGISGANVLTF.

As to this clone: The junction and the germline gene differ at one end; a read error may be behind it. This chain's CDR3 is CASSFERTTWDF. Written as DNA, the CDR3 is TGTGCCAGCAGTTTCGAAAGGACCACTTGGGATTTT. The chain couples TRBV6-6 to TRBJ2-3; D unresolved. The CDR3 totals 12 residues. Per the germline V gene, CDR1 is MNHNY and CDR2 is SVGAGI (reference sequence).

The chain couples TRBV12-5 to TRBJ1-1; maybe TRBD1 (6 bases). Per the germline V gene, CDR1 is LGHNT and CDR2 is FRNRAP. Trimming took 1 base from V and 4 from J, leaving 16 bases between them. The CDR3 spans 16 residues. This CDR3 is CASGLGVTGPGTEAFF. CDR3 nucleotide sequence: TGTGCTAGTGGTTTGGGGGTCACAGGGCCGGGCACTGAAGCTTTCTTT.

The V and J genes are TRBV6-5 and TRBJ2-7; maybe TRBD1 (5 bases). This CDR3 contains 13 residues. Germline loops: CDR1 MNHEY, CDR2 SVGAGI. Deletions cut 2 bases from V and 5 bases from J, with 10 bases between. The CDR3 DNA reads TGTGCCAGCAGTTACGGGGCCCCGGACGAGCAGTACTTC. Amino acid sequence: CASSYGAPDEQYF.